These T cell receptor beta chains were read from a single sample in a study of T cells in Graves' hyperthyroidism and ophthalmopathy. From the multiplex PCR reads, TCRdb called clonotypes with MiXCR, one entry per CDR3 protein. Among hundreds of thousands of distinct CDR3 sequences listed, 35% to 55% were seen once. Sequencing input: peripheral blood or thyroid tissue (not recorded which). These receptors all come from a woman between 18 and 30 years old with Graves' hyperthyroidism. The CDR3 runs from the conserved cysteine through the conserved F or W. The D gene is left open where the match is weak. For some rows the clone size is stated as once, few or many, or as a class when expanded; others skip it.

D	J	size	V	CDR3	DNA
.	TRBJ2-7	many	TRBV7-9	CASSRTTSVYEQYF	TGTGCCAGCAGCCGTACGACTAGTGTTTACGAGCAGTACTTC
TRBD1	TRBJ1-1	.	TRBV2	CAVRDRDFDTEAFF	TGTGCCGTCCGGGACAGGGACTTTGACACTGAAGCTTTCTTT
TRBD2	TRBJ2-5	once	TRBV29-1	CSVLPGGPRETQYF	TGCAGCGTTCTGCCGGGAGGGCCTAGGGAGACCCAGTACTTC
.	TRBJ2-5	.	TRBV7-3	CASSDWGTQYF	TGTGCCAGCAGTGACTGGGGGACCCAGTACTTC
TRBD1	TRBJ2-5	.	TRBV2	CASSRSRDRGETQYF	TGTGCCAGCAGTCGGTCCCGGGACAGGGGAGAGACCCAGTACTTC
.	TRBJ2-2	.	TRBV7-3	CASTPLGYTGELFF	TGTGCCAGCACCCCGTTAGGTTACACCGGGGAGCTGTTTTTT
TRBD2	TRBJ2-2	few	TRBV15	CATSRDLTSGTWNTGELFF	TGTGCCACCAGCAGAGATCTAACTAGCGGGACGTGGAACACCGGGGAGCTGTTTTTT
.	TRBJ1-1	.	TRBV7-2	CASSQPWGKGTEAFF	TGTGCCAGCAGTCAACCGTGGGGGAAGGGCACTGAAGCTTTCTTT
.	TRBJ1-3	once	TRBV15	CATSRDPGSQGGNTIYF	TGTGCCACCAGCAGAGATCCGGGGAGCCAGGGAGGAAACACCATATATTTT
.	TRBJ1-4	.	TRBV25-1	CASSARAPNEKLFF	TGTGCCAGCAGTGCCAGGGCGCCTAATGAAAAACTGTTTTTT
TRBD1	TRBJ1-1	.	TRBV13	CAVRGQVTNTEAFF	TGTGCCGTCAGGGGGCAGGTGACGAACACTGAAGCTTTCTTT
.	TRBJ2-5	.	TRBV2	CASSGRAETQYF	TGTGCCAGCAGTGGCAGGGCTGAGACCCAGTACTTC
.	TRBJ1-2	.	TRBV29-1	CSVRTANYGYTF	TGCAGCGTACGGACAGCAAACTATGGCTACACCTTC
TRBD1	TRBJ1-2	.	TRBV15	CATSRVPPGQIYGYTF	TGTGCCACCAGCAGAGTGCCCCCGGGACAGATCTATGGCTACACCTTC
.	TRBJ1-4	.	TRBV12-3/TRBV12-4	CASSLEGWSEKLFF	TGTGCCAGCAGTTTAGAGGGGTGGAGTGAAAAACTGTTTTTT
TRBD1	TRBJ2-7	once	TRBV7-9	CASSKASSGDSTYEQYF	TGTGCCAGCAGCAAGGCGAGTAGTGGGGACAGTACCTACGAGCAGTACTTC
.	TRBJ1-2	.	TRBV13	CASSPGGARYGYTF	TGTGCCAGCAGCCCCGGGGGCGCACGGTATGGCTACACCTTC
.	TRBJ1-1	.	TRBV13	CASSFGAGPESEAFF	TGTGCCAGCAGCTTCGGGGCAGGGCCGGAGTCTGAAGCTTTCTTT
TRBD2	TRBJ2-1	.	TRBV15	CATSRDQAVGGRRYNEQFF	TGTGCCACCAGCAGAGATCAAGCCGTGGGCGGGAGAAGGTACAATGAGCAGTTCTTC